This entry describes one TCR beta chain. Its antigen is still unknown. Base qualities are missing; no much larger clone stands one base away. This entry is derived from a study of blood T cell repertoires in COVID-19 (dated by TCRdb to the early 2020s). With regard to the full study: Collaborator samples came from the United States, Italy and Spain and covered acute and convalescent phases of COVID-19. Where HLA class I and class II types were available, the types were taken from metadata supplied by the sample provider, not from assay-based typing. Nearly every sample came with metadata listing a de-identified subject ID, COVID-19 status, age in years and sex. The repertoires were released in a freely available public database intended as a resource for research on the immune response to SARS-CoV-2. The dataset comprised deeply sampled blood TCRbeta repertoires from subjects exposed to, actively infected with, or recovered from COVID-19. The prospective study material was composed of cDNA or gDNA derived from T cells, B-cell-depleted T cells, or PBMCs. The samples were drawn from two sources: the first 160 participants of the ongoing ImmuneRACE study, and 950 to 1,500 subjects contributed by 6 global collaborators. Here is what the overall study found, with its caveats: The quantity of clinical and demographic metadata differed by source and by participant and was supplied without curation.

The CDR3 starts with the cysteine, ends with the phenylalanine, and has 17 residues. Only the CDR3 DNA is retained, 51 bases long and in frame from the first base. V and J are trimmed by 2 bases and 0 bases, and the gene matches miss 3 bases of the junction. The germline V gene (reference sequence) yields LGHDT for CDR1 and YNNKEL for CDR2. TCRbeta CDR3 regions were amplified from genomic DNA by means of the immunoSEQ Assay, a bias-controlled multiplex PCR. Turning to the authors' computational methods: Within the assay, amplification of reference gene primers was used to estimate how many nucleated cells each sample contained. Sequence reads were collapsed and filtered to measure the absolute abundance of every unique TCRbeta CDR3 rearrangement. For each sample, productive Simpson clonality was calculated by taking the square root of Simpson's diversity index across productive rearrangements. TCRdb took this table from immuneACCESS and kept in-frame rearrangements with V and J called. Such tables lack part of the clones; where checked against another copy, unresolved V genes explain under half of the gap, and the rest is unexplained. That table supplies the V and J calls and clone size; D and trimming were determined from the DNA. The sample table contains under 300,000 clones; only one count was recorded for about nine tenths of them. Jointly, the top ten make up about 3% of the sample.

In the prospective study, participants were 18 to 89 years old, resided in 24 geographic areas of the United States, and were enrolled through a virtual design. In the prospective study, cohorts were assigned on the basis of participant-reported clinical history obtained from a screening survey and a study questionnaire. Recovered participants in ImmuneRACE Cohort 3 were defined by two consecutive negative NP/OP PCR tests, clearance by a healthcare professional, or resolution of symptoms. In the prospective study, mobile phlebotomists collected whole blood, serum and a nasopharyngeal or oropharyngeal swab from each participant. Additional blood draws and questionnaires over an approximately 2-month period could optionally be provided by prospective study participants. Prospective study blood samples were shipped either frozen or at room temperature before DNA extraction.

Sequencing was done on a sample of PBMCs or T cells enriched from blood (not recorded which). This TCR came from a woman aged 45-65 years who had recovered from COVID-19. The chain uses TRBV3-1 (or the pseudogene TRBV3-2) and TRBJ2-3, and 12 junction bases match TRBD2. CDR3 reads: CASSQTSGRISTDTQYF. In nucleotide form, the sequence is TGTGCCAGCAGCCAAACTAGCGGGAGGATCAGCACAGATACGCAGTATTTT.